These T cell receptor beta chains were read from a single sample in a study of cytomegalovirus exposure and HLA in healthy donors. Generated by immunoSEQ multiplex PCR, the TCRdb table keeps only in-frame clones and is missing some. This sample yields under 65,000 clones, of which 70% to 85% are seen a single time; approximately 2.8% belongs to the top ten. The sample taken for sequencing was PBMCs. The receptors were sampled from a man in his fifties or sixties in good health and CMV-seronegative. The CDR3 runs from the conserved cysteine through the conserved F or W. The D gene is left open where the match is weak. Expanded clones get a size class; other rows say once, few or many, or leave the size out.

clone size	J gene	V gene	D gene	CDR3 protein	CDR3 DNA
NA	TRBJ1-6	TRBV11-2	NA	CASSLWANNSPLHF	TGTGCCAGCAGCTTATGGGCCAACAATTCACCCCTCCACTTT
NA	TRBJ1-4	TRBV19	NA	CAILDSDNEKLFF	TGTGCCATCCTTGACAGTGATAATGAAAAACTGTTTTTT
once	TRBJ2-3	TRBV27	TRBD2	CASSRTGLAGGPTDTQYF	TGTGCCAGCAGTCGAACGGGACTAGCGGGGGGACCCACAGATACGCAGTATTTT
NA	TRBJ2-3	TRBV6-4	NA	CASSIGSTSTDTQYF	TGTGCCAGCAGTATCGGGTCCACTAGCACAGATACGCAGTATTTT
NA	TRBJ1-1	TRBV19	NA	CASRSGGAEAFF	TGTGCCAGTCGGTCGGGGGGCGCTGAAGCTTTCTTT
NA	TRBJ1-2	TRBV29-1	NA	CSVHRESNYGYTF	TGCAGCGTACACAGGGAATCGAACTATGGCTACACCTTC
NA	TRBJ2-1	TRBV9	TRBD2	CASSGYLSGGPNEQFF	TGTGCCAGCAGCGGCTACCTTAGCGGGGGGCCGAATGAGCAGTTCTTC
NA	TRBJ2-5	TRBV6-1	NA	CASSESLAGLQETQYF	TGTGCCAGCAGTGAAAGCCTCGCGGGTCTACAAGAGACCCAGTACTTC
NA	TRBJ1-5	TRBV2	NA	CASSEIGQFSNQPQHF	TGTGCCAGCAGTGAAATAGGACAGTTTAGCAATCAGCCCCAGCATTTT
NA	TRBJ1-2	TRBV6-5	TRBD1	CASSSGGADYGYTF	TGTGCCAGCAGTTCAGGGGGAGCGGACTATGGCTACACCTTC
NA	TRBJ1-6	TRBV28	TRBD1	CTSSTRTGDSPLHF	TGTACCAGCAGTACGCGGACAGGGGACTCACCCCTCCACTTT
NA	TRBJ2-2	TRBV5-4	TRBD2	CASRPGRGAGELFF	TGTGCCAGCAGGCCCGGGAGGGGGGCCGGGGAGCTGTTTTTT
NA	TRBJ2-6	TRBV6-6	NA	CASTESPGNVLTF	TGTGCCAGCACTGAGTCCCCGGGCAACGTCCTGACTTTC
NA	TRBJ2-1	TRBV15	TRBD1	CATRGDRGRGSYNGQFF	TGTGCCACCAGGGGGGACAGGGGGCGAGGATCCTACAATGGGCAGTTCTTC
NA	TRBJ1-2	TRBV4-1	NA	CASSQGRGGGYTF	TGCGCCAGCAGCCAAGGCAGGGGAGGGGGCTACACCTTC
NA	TRBJ2-2	TRBV15	TRBD1	CATGQARTGELFF	TGTGCCACGGGACAGGCGCGAACCGGGGAGCTGTTTTTT
NA	TRBJ1-5	TRBV27	NA	CASSFHNQPQHF	TGTGCCAGCAGTTTTCACAATCAGCCCCAGCATTTT
NA	TRBJ1-2	TRBV30	NA	CAWSKGSAANYGYTF	TGTGCCTGGAGTAAAGGCTCAGCGGCAAACTATGGCTACACCTTC
few	TRBJ2-1	TRBV4-3	TRBD2	CASSPGTSGRNNEQFF	TGCGCCAGCAGCCCCGGGACTAGCGGGAGGAACAATGAGCAGTTCTTC
NA	TRBJ2-3	TRBV9	NA	CASSVSRTSSTDTQYF	TGTGCCAGCAGCGTATCGAGAACCTCTAGCACAGATACGCAGTATTTT
once	TRBJ1-6	TRBV11-2	NA	CASSLPQGSLTYNSPLHF	TGTGCCAGCAGCCTCCCCCAGGGCAGCCTTACCTATAATTCACCCCTCCACTTT
NA	TRBJ2-7	TRBV9	NA	CASSGRDTPYEQYF	TGTGCCAGCAGCGGCCGGGACACTCCCTACGAGCAGTACTTC
once	TRBJ2-7	TRBV4-3	NA	CASSQDTATYEQYF	TGCGCCAGCAGCCAAGATACAGCTACCTACGAGCAGTACTTC
NA	TRBJ2-3	TRBV15	TRBD2	CATSRHGGGITDTQYF	TGTGCCACCAGCAGACACGGGGGGGGCATCACAGATACGCAGTATTTT
NA	TRBJ1-5	TRBV7-8	NA	CASSSNFGQGPPINQPQHF	TGTGCCAGCAGCTCCAATTTCGGTCAGGGGCCGCCCATCAATCAGCCCCAGCATTTT
few	TRBJ2-5	TRBV5-1	NA	CASRPGRGVDIQETQYF	TGCGCCAGCAGACCCGGCCGGGGAGTAGATATCCAAGAGACCCAGTACTTC
NA	TRBJ2-1	TRBV28	TRBD2	CASSFSRAGVPPRVQFF	TGTGCCAGCAGTTTTTCCCGGGCGGGGGTCCCCCCCCGTGTGCAGTTCTTC
NA	TRBJ2-2	TRBV15	TRBD2	CATSRRGGGNTGELFF	TGTGCCACCAGCAGGCGGGGGGGCGGGAACACCGGGGAGCTGTTTTTT
NA	TRBJ1-5	TRBV5-1	NA	CASSLEGDYNQPQHF	TGCGCCAGCAGCTTGGAGGGAGACTATAATCAGCCCCAGCATTTT
NA	TRBJ2-7	TRBV13	TRBD1	CASSLGTGFHEQYF	TGTGCCAGCAGCTTGGGGACAGGGTTCCACGAGCAGTACTTC
NA	TRBJ2-5	TRBV19	TRBD1	CASSRQGAETQYF	TGTGCCAGTAGTAGGCAGGGGGCGGAGACCCAGTACTTC
NA	TRBJ1-1	TRBV27	NA	CASSFLMDSTEAFF	TGTGCCAGCAGTTTTCTTATGGACAGCACTGAAGCTTTCTTT
NA	TRBJ2-3	TRBV6-5	NA	CATKSRLESDTQYF	TGTGCCACCAAGTCCCGACTAGAATCAGATACGCAGTATTTT
NA	TRBJ2-2	TRBV11-3	NA	CASSLALGPNTGELFF	TGTGCCAGCAGCTTAGCGTTGGGGCCGAACACCGGGGAGCTGTTTTTT
NA	TRBJ2-3	TRBV11-3	NA	CASSASLATDTQYF	TGTGCCAGCAGCGCCTCCCTAGCCACAGATACGCAGTATTTT